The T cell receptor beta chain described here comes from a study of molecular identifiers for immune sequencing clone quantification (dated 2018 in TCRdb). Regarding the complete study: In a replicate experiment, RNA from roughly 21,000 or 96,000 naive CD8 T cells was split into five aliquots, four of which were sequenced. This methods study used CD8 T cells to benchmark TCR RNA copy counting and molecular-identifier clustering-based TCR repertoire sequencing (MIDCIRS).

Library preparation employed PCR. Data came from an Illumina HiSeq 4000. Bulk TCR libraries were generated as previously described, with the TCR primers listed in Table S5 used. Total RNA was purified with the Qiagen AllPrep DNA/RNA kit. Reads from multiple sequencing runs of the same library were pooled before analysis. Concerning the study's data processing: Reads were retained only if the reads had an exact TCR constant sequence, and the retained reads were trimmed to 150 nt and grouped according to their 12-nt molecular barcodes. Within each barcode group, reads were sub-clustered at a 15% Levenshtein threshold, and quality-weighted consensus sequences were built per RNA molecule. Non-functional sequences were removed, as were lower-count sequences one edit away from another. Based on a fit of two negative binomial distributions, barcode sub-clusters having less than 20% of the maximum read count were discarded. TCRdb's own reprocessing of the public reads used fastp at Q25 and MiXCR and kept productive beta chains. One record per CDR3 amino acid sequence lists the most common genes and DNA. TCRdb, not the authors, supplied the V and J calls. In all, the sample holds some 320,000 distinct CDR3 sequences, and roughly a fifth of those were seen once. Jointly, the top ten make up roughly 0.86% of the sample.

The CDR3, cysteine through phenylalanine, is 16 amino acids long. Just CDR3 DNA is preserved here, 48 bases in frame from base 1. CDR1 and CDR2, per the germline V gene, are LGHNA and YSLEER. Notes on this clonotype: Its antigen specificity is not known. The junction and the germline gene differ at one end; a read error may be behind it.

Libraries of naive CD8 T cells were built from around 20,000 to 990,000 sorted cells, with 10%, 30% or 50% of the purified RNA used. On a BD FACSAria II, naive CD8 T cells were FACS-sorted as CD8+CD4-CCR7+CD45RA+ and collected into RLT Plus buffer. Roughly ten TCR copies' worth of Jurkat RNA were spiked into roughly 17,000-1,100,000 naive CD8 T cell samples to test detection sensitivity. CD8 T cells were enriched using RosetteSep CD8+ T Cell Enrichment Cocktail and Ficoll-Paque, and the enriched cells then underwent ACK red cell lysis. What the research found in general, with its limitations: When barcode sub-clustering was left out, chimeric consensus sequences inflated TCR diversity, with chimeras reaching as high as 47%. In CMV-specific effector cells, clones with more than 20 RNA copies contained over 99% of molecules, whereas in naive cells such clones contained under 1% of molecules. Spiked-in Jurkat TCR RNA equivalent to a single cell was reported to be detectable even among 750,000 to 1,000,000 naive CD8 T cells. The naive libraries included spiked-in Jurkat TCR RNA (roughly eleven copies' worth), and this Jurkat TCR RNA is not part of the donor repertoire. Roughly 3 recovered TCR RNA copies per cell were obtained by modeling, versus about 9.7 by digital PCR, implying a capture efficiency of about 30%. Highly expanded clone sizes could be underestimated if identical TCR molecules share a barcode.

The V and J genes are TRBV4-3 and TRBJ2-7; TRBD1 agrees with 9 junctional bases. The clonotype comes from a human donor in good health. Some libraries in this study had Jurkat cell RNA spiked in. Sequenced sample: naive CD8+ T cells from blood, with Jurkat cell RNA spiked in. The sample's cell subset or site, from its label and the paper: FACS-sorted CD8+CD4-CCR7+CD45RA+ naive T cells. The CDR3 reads CAGSQDRGQGIYEQYF. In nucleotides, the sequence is TGCGCCGGCAGCCAAGATCGGGGACAGGGAATCTACGAGCAGTACTTC.